The following is a TCR beta chain sequence with its context. The data were taken from a study of blood T cell repertoires in COVID-19. The germline V gene has CDR1 KGHDR and CDR2 SFDVKD. The CDR3 loop spans 17 amino acids. J gave up 0 bases and V 6 bases, and 9 bases lay outside the gene matches. The repertoire was sequenced with immunoSEQ multiplex PCR; TCRdb's copy has only in-frame clones and lacks some. The data show 150,000 to 200,000 clones, approximately 79% seen once. The sequenced material came from peripheral blood. V usage is TRBV24-1 and J usage is TRBJ2-3, with 9 nucleotides matching TRBD2. This sequence was found in a man aged 50 to 59 who had recovered from COVID-19. The CDR3 spells CATSNPSGALSTDTQYF. CDR3 DNA sequence: TGTGCCACCAGTAACCCTAGCGGGGCCCTAAGCACAGATACGCAGTATTTT.